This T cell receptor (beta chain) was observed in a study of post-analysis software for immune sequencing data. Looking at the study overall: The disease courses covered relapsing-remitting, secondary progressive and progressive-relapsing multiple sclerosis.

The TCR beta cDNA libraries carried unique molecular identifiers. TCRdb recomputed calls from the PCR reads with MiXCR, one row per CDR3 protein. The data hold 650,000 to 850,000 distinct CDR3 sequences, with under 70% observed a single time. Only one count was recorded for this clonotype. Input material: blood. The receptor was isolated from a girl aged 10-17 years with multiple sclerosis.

In DNA form, the CDR3 reads TGTGCCAGCAGCTTAGCGGCTAGCGGGGGGAAGGATACGCAGTATTTT. It encodes CASSLAASGGKDTQYF. The J gene is TRBJ2-3, the V gene TRBV7-9, with 11 bases identical to TRBD2. CDR3 size: 16 residues. Trimming at V came to 0 bases and at J to 6 bases, leaving 5 bases not matched to a gene. Germline values: CDR1 SEHNR, CDR2 FQNEAQ (reference sequence).